The clone carrying this T cell receptor beta chain was seen a handful of times. What it recognizes is unknown. Other nucleotide sequences from this sample produce the same CDR3. The run depth of the assay was deep. This table comes from immunoSEQ multiplex PCR, and its TCRdb copy is limited to in-frame clones, with some not included. Among roughly 2 million clones listed, approximately 95% were seen once. This record belongs to a study of shared clonotypes between healthy human individuals. Overall study: Those who served as donors were a couple of women and a few men between the ages of 18 and 49. CD4 naive and CD4 memory each took three plates per donor, while CD8 naive took two and CD8 memory one.

Study-level points and caveats: Genetic and exposure-history diversity was limited by the few donors.

CDR3 length: 15 residues. Germline-derived CDR1 and CDR2 are SGHRS and YFSETQ. Unmatched junction bases numbered 0, after V lost 0 bases and J lost 0 bases. V and J are TRBV5-1 and TRBJ2-1, with TRBD2 identical over 7 bases. Sequenced: naive CD4+ T cells sorted from blood. The subset is: CD45RA+ positively selected. The receptor comes from a man between 18 and 35 years old in good health. CDR3 sequence (DNA): TGCGCCAGCAGCTTGGGCGGGAGCTCCTACAATGAGCAGTTCTTC. Encoded protein: CASSLGGSSYNEQFF.